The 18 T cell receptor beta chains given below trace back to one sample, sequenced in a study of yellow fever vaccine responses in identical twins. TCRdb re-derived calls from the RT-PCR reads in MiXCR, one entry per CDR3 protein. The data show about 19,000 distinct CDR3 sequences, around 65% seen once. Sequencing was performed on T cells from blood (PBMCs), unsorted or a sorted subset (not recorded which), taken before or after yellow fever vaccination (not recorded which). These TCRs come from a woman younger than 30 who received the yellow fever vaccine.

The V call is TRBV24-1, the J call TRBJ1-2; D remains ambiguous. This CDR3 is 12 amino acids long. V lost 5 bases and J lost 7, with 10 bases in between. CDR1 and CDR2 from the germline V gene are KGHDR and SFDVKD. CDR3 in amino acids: CATSGTGLGYTF. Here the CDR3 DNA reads TGTGCCACCAGTGGGACCGGCCTTGGCTACACCTTC.

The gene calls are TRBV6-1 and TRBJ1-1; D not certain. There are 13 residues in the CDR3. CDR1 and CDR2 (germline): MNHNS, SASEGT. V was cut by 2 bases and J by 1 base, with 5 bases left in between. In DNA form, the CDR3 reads TGTGCCAGCAGTGAATGGGAGAACACTGAAGCTTTCTTT. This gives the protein CASSEWENTEAFF.

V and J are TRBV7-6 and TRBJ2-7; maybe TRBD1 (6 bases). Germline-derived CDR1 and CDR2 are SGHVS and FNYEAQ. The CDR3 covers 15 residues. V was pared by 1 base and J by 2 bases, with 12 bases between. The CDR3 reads CASSLELGQTYEQYV. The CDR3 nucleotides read TGTGCCAGCAGCTTAGAGTTGGGACAAACCTACGAGCAGTACGTC.

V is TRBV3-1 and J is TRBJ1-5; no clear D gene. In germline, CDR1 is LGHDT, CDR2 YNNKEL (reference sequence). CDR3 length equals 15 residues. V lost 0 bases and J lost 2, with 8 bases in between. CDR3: CASSQDGVGNQPQHF. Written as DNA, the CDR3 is TGTGCCAGCAGCCAAGACGGGGTTGGCAATCAGCCCCAGCATTTT.

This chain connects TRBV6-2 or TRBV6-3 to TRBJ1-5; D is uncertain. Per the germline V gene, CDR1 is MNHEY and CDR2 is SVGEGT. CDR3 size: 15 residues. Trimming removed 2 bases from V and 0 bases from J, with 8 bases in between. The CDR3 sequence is CASSYDTYSNQPQHF. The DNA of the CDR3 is TGTGCCAGCAGTTACGACACTTATAGCAATCAGCCCCAGCATTTT.

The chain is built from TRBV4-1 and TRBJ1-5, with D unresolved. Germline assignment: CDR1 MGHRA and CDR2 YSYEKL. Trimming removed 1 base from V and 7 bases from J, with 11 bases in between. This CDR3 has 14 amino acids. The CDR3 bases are TGCGCCAGCAGCCAAGTGGCCTTAGGACAGCCCCAGCATTTT. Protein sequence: CASSQVALGQPQHF.

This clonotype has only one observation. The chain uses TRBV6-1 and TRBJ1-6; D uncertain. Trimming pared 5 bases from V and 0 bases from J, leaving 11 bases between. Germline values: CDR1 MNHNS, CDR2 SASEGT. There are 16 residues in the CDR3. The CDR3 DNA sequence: TGTGCCAGCAGTCTCCTCCCAGTCTCCTATAATTCACCCCTCCACTTT. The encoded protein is CASSLLPVSYNSPLHF.

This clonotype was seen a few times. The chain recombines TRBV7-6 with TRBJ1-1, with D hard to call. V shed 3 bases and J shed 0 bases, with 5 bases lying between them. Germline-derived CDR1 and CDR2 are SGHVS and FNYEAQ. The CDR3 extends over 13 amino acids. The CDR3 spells CASSFGLNTEAFF. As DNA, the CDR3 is TGTGCCAGCAGCTTTGGGTTGAACACTGAAGCTTTCTTT.

CDR3 residues: CASSQDEGLPYNEQFF. CDR3 nucleotides: TGTGCCAGCAGCCAAGATGAGGGTTTACCTTACAATGAGCAGTTCTTC. The J gene is TRBJ2-1, the V gene TRBV4-2; TRBD2 might be the D (5 bases). The V end lost 0 bases, the J end lost 4 bases, and 13 bases lay between the germline ends. The CDR3 has 16 residues. Germline CDR1 reads LGHNA; CDR2 reads YNFKEQ.

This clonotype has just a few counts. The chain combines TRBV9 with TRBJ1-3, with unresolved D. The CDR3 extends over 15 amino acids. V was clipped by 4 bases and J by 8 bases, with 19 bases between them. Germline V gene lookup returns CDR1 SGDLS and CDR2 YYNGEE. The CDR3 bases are TGTGCCAGCAGCCCCCGCCCAGGCCCCGTGGACACCATATATTTT. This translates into CASSPRPGPVDTIYF.

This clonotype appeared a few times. The CDR3 spells CAISDKDIYGYTF. The CDR3 bases are TGTGCCATCAGTGATAAGGACATCTATGGCTACACCTTC. The chain uses TRBV10-3 and TRBJ1-2; TRBD1 is a possible D gene (5 bases). The CDR3 runs to 13 residues. V was pared by 3 bases and J by 4 bases, with 9 bases between. Germline V gives CDR1 ENHRY, CDR2 SYGVKD.

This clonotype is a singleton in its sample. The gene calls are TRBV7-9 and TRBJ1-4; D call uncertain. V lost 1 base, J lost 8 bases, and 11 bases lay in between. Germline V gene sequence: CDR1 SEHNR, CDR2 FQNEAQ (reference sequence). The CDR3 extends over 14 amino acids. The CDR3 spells CASSLEGLGEKLFF. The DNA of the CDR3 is TGTGCCAGCAGCTTAGAGGGCCTGGGGGAAAAACTGTTTTTT.

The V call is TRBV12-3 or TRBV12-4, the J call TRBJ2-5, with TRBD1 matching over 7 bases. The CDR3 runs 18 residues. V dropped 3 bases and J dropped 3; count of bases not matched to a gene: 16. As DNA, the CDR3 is TGTGCCAGCAGTTTTGCCGCGGGTCGCAGGGGGTTAGAAGAGACCCAGTACTTC. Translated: CASSFAAGRRGLEETQYF.

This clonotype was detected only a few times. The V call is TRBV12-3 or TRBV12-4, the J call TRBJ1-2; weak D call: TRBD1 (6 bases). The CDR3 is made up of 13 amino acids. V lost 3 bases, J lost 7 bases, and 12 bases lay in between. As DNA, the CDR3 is TGTGCCAGCAGTTTCAGGGGCGAGGGTGGCTACACCTTC. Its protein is CASSFRGEGGYTF.

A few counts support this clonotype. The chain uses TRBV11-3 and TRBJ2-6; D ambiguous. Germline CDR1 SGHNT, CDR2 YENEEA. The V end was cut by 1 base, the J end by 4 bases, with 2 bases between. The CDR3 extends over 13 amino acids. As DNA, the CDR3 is TGTGCCAGCAGCTTAGGCGGGGCCAACGTCCTGACTTTC. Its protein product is CASSLGGANVLTF.

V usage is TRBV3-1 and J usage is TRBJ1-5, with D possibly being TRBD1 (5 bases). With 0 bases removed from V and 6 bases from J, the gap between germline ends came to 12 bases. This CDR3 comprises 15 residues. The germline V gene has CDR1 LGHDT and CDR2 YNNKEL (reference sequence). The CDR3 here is CASSQDQGVGQPQHF. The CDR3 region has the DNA TGTGCCAGCAGCCAAGATCAAGGGGTGGGTCAGCCCCAGCATTTT.

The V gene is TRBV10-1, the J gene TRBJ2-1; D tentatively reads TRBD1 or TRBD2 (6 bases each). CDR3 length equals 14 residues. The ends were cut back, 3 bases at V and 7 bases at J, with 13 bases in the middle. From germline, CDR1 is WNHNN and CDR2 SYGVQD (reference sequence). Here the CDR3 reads CASSDGGRGNEQFF. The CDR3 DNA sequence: TGCGCCAGCAGTGATGGGGGGCGTGGGAATGAGCAGTTCTTC.

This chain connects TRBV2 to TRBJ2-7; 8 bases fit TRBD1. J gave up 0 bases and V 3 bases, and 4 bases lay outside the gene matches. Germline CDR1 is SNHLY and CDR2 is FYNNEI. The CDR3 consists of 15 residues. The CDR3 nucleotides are TGTGCCAGCAGTGACAGGGGGCGCGACTCCTACGAGCAGTACTTC. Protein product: CASSDRGRDSYEQYF.